This TCR beta chain was identified during a study of cytomegalovirus exposure and HLA in healthy donors. Study-wide results and caveats: Through in vitro validation, three CMV-associated chains were shown to be specific for CMV antigens. Being indistinguishable, some V segments were excluded, TRBV6-2 and TRBV6-3 among them.

This clone was seen a few times. Its antigen is not known. The PCR made use of 60 Vbeta and 13 Jbeta primers. Study processing details: Later analysis identified approximately 88 million unique TCR beta chains, 9 million to 13 million shared. Using immunoSEQ multiplex PCR, the repertoire was profiled, and TCRdb retains in-frame clones only, with some absent. The DNA gave D and trimming, while V, J and clone size come from that table. There are about 180,000 clones in the sample; almost 85% occur only once, and about 4.9% lies in the top ten. Per the germline V gene, CDR1 is SGHAT and CDR2 is FQNNGV. This CDR3 has 17 amino acids. V shed 6 bases, J shed 1 base, and the junction held 15 bases outside the gene matches.

This clonotype was obtained from a girl aged 5-17 years in good health and CMV-seropositive. The specimen was PBMCs. The rearrangement uses TRBV11-2 and TRBJ2-7; 7 bases are shared with TRBD1. The CDR3 DNA reads TGTGCCAGCAGTCATCTAGGGGGCTCATATGATTCCTACGAGCAGTACTTC. It yields the protein CASSHLGGSYDSYEQYF.